This TCR beta chain is drawn from a study of technical replicates of blood from a few donors. Germline values: CDR1 MNHNS, CDR2 SASEGT. The CDR3 extends over 13 amino acids. V was shortened by 7 bases and J by 2 bases, with 10 bases between the two germline ends. Here immunoSEQ multiplex PCR was the method, and the copy in TCRdb shows in-frame clones only, minus some. The sample consists of some 48,000 clones, about 96% of them appearing once. The V and J genes are TRBV6-1 and TRBJ2-3; D perhaps matches TRBD1 (5 bases). Material for sequencing was T cells isolated from PBMCs. The sequence was collected from a human donor in good health. CDR3 in amino acids: CASIETATDTQYF. The CDR3 nucleotides read TGTGCCAGCATAGAGACAGCCACAGATACGCAGTATTTT.